This paragraph covers one TCR beta chain sequence. Its antigen is undetermined. Measured with immunoSEQ multiplex PCR; TCRdb has only the in-frame clones, and not every one. The table lists 240,000 or so clones, approximately 95% of them singletons. The sample belongs to a study of T cell responses to AZD1222 COVID-19 vaccine. Overall study findings and caveats: Epitopes outside B.1.351 and B.1.1.7 mutated regions reportedly drew nearly half of spike TCRs.

Trimming removed 11 bases from V and 4 bases from J, with 12 bases in between. Germline loops: CDR1 SEHNR, CDR2 FQNEAQ (reference sequence). The CDR3 contains 13 residues. The sample was peripheral blood, taken on day 0 of AZD1222 vaccination. The sequence derives from an adult in good health. V is TRBV7-9 and J is TRBJ2-6; weak D call: TRBD2 (5 bases). The DNA of the CDR3 is TGTGCCGCGGCGAGGGAAGGGGCCAACGTCCTGACTTTC. Its translation is CAAAREGANVLTF.